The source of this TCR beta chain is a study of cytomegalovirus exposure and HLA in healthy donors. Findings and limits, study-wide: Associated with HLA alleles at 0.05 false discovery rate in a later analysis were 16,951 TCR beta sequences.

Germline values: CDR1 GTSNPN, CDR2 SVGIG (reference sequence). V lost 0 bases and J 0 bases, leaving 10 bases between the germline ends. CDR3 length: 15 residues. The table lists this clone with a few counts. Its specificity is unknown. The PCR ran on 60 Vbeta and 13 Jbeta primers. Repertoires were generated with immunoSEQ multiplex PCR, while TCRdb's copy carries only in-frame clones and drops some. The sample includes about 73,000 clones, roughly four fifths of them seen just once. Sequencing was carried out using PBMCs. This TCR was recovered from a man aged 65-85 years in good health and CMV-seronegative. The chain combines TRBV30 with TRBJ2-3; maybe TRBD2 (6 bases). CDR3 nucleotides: TGTGCCTGGAGTGTACTCGGGAGTAGCACAGATACGCAGTATTTT. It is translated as CAWSVLGSSTDTQYF.